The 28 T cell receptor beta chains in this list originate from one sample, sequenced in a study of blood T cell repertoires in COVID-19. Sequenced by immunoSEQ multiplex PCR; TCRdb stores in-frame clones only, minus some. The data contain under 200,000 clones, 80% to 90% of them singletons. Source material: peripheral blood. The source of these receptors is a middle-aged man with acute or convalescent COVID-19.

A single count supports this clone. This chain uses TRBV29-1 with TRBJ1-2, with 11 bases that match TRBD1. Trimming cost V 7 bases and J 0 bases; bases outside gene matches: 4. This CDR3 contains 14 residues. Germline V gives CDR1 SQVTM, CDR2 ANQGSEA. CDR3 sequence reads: CSAGTGGANYGYTF. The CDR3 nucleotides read TGCAGCGCAGGGACAGGGGGAGCTAACTATGGCTACACCTTC.

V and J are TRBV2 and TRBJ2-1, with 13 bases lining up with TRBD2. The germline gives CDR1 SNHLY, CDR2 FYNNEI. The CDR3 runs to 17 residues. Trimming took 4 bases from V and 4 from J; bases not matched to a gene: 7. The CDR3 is CASSAGTSGATYNEQFF. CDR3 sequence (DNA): TGTGCCAGCAGTGCCGGGACTAGCGGGGCGACTTACAATGAGCAGTTCTTC.

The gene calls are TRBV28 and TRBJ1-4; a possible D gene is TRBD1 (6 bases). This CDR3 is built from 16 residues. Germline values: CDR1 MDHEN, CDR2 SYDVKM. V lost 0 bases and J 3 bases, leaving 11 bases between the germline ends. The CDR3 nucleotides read TGTGCCAGCAGTTTATGGGGGGCTCGAGCTAATGAAAAACTGTTTTTT. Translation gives CASSLWGARANEKLFF.

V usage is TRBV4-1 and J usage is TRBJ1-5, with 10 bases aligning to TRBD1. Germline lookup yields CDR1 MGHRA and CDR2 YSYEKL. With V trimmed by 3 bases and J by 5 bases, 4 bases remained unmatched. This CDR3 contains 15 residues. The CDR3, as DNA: TGCGCCAGCAGCCAGGGACAGGGGTTCCATCAGCCCCAGCATTTT. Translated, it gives CASSQGQGFHQPQHF.

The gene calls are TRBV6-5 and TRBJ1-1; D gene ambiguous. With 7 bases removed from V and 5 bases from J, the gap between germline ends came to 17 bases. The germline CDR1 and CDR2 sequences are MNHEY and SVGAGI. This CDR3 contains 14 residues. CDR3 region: CASIAAPGETEAFF. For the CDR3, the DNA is TGTGCCAGCATTGCGGCCCCGGGAGAGACTGAAGCTTTCTTT.

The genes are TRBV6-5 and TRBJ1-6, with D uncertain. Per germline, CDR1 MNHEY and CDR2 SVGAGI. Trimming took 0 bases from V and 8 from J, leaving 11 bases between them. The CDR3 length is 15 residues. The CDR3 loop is CASSYSHVGDSPLHF. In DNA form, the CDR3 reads TGTGCCAGCAGTTACTCGCACGTTGGAGATTCACCCCTCCACTTT.

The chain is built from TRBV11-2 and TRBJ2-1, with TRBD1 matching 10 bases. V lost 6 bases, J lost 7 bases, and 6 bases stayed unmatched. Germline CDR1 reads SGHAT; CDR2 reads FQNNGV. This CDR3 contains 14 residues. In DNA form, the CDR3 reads TGTGCCAGCAGTAGACGGGACAGGGGAAATGAGCAGTTCTTC. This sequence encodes CASSRRDRGNEQFF.

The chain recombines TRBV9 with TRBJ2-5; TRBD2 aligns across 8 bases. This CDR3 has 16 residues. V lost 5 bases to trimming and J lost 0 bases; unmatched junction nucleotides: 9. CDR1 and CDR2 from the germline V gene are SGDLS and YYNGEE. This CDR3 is CASRGGSGDDQETQYF. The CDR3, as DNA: TGTGCCAGCAGGGGGGGTAGCGGGGACGACCAAGAGACCCAGTACTTC.

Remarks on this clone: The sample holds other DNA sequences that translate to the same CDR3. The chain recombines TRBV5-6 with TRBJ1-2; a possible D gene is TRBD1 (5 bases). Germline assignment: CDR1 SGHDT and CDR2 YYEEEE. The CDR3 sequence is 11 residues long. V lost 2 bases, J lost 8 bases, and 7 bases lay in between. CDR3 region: CASSLRQGYTF. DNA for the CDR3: TGTGCCAGCAGCTTACGACAGGGCTACACCTTC.

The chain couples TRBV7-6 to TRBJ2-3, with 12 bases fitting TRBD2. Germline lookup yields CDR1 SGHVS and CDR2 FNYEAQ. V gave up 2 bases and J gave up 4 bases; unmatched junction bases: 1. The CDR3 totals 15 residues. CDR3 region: CASSLLAGGADTQYF. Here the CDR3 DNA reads TGTGCCAGCAGCTTACTAGCGGGGGGGGCAGATACGCAGTATTTT.

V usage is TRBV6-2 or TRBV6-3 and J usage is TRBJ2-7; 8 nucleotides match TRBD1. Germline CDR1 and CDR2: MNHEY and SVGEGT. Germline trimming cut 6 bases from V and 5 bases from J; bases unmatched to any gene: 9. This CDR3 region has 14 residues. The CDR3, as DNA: TGTGCCAGCAGACCTCGGACAGGGTCCCACGAGCAGTACTTC. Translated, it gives CASRPRTGSHEQYF.

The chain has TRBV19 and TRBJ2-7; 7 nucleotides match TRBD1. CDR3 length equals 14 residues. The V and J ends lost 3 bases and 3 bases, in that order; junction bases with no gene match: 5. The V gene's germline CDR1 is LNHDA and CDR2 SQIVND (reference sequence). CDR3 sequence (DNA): TGTGCCAGTAGTATGAAAGGGGGCGACTACGAGCAGTACTTC. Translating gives CASSMKGGDYEQYF. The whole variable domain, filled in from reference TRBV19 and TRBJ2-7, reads DGGITQSPKYLFRKEGQNVTLSCEQNLNHDAMYWYRQDPGQGLRLIYYSQIVNDFQKGDIAEGYSVSREKKESFPLTVTSAQKNPTAFYLCASSMKGGDYEQYFGPGTRLTVT.

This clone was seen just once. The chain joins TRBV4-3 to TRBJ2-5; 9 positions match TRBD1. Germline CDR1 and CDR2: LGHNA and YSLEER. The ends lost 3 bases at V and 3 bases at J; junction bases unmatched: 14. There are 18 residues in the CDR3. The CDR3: CASSQEPGGTGYEETQYF. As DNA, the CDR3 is TGCGCCAGCAGCCAGGAACCCGGCGGGACAGGGTACGAAGAGACCCAGTACTTC.

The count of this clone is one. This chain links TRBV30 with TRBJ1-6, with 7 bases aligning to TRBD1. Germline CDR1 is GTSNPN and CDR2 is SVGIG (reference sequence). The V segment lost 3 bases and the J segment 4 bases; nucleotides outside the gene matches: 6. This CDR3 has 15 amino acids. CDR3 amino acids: CAWSAGTVYNSPLHF. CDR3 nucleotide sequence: TGTGCCTGGAGCGCCGGGACAGTTTATAATTCACCCCTCCACTTT.

As DNA, the CDR3 is TGTGCCAGCAGCCAGCTACAGGGGGCGATCAATGAGCAGTTCTTC. This encodes CASSQLQGAINEQFF. V and J are TRBV4-2 and TRBJ2-1; 9 nucleotides line up with TRBD1. The CDR3 is 15 amino acids. The V segment lost 3 bases and the J segment 6 bases; nucleotides outside the gene matches: 6. Per the germline V gene, CDR1 is LGHNA and CDR2 is YNFKEQ.

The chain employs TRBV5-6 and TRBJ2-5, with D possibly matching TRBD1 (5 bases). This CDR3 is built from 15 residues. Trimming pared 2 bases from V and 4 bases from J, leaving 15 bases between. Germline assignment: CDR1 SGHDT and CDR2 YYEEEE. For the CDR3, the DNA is TGTGCCAGCAGCTTAAGACAGCAAAGAGGAGAGACCCAGTACTTC. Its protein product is CASSLRQQRGETQYF.

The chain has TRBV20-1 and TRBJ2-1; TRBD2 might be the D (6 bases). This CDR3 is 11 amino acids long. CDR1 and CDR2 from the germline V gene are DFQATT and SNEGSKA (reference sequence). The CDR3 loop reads CGGSSYNEQFF. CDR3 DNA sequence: TGCGGGGGGAGCTCCTACAATGAGCAGTTCTTC.

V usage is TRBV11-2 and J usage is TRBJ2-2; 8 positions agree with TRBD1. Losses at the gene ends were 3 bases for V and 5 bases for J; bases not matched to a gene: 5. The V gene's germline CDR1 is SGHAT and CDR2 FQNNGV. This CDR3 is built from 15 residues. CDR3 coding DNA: TGTGCCAGCAGCTTCGGACAGGGAAAGACCGGGGAGCTGTTTTTT. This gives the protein CASSFGQGKTGELFF.

CDR3 protein: CASSGTGGKETQYF. The DNA for the CDR3 is TGTGCCAGCAGCGGGACAGGGGGGAAGGAGACCCAGTACTTC. V usage is TRBV9 and J usage is TRBJ2-5, with 10 bases aligning to TRBD1. Trimming removed 3 bases from V and 5 bases from J; junction bases left unmatched: 4. The CDR3 length is 14 residues. CDR1 SGDLS and CDR2 YYNGEE come from the germline V gene.

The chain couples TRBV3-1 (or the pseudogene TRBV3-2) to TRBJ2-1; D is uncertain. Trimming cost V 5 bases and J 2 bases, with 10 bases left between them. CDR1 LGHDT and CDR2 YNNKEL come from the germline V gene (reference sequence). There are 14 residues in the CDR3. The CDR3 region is CASSLELTYNEQFF. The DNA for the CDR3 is TGTGCCAGCAGCTTGGAGCTTACCTACAATGAGCAGTTCTTC.

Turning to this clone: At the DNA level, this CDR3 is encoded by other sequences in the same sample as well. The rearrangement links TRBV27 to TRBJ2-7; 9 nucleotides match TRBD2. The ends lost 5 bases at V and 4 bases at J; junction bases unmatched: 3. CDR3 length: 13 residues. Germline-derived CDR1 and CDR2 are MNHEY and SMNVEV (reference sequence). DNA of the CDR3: TGTGCCAGCAGTCCTGGACTAGCGTACGAGCAGTACTTC. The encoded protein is CASSPGLAYEQYF.

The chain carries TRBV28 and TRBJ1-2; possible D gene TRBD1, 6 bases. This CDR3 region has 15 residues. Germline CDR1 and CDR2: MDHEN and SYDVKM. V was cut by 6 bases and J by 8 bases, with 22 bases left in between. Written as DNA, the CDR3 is TGTGCCAGCAGCCCCTCCCTGGGGGGGGCGGGAGGCTACACCTTC. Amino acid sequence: CASSPSLGGAGGYTF.

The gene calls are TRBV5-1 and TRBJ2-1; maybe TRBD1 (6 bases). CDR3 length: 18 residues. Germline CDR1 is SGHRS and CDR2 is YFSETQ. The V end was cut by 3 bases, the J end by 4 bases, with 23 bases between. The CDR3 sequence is CASSSSFIQGKGYNEQFF. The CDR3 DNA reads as TGCGCCAGCAGCTCCTCCTTTATACAGGGAAAAGGTTACAATGAGCAGTTCTTC.

CDR3 DNA: TGTGCCAGCAGCCTCGGGGTGGCGAATTCACCCCTCCACTTT. Protein sequence: CASSLGVANSPLHF. This chain connects TRBV9 to TRBJ1-6; D call uncertain. V lost 4 bases, J lost 7 bases, and 12 bases lay in between. The CDR3 extends over 14 amino acids. CDR1 is SGDLS and CDR2 is YYNGEE in the germline V gene.

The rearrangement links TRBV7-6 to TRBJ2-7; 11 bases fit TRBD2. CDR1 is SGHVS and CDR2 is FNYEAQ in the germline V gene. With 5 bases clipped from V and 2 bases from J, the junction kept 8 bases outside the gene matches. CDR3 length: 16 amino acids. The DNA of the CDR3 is TGTGCCAGCAGCCCCCAGGGGACTAGCGGTCCCTACGAGCAGTACTTC. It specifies CASSPQGTSGPYEQYF.

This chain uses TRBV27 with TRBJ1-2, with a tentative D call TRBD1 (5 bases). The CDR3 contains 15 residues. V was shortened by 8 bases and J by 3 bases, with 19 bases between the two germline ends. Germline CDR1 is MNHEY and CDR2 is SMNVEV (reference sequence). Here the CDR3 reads CASSSPGEGHYGYTF. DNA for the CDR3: TGTGCCAGCTCCTCACCGGGGGAGGGACACTATGGCTACACCTTC.

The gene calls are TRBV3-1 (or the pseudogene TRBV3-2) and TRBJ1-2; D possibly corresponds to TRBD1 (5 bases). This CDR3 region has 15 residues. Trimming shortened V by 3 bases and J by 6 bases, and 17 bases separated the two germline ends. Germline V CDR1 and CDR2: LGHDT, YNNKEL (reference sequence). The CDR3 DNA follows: TGTGCCAGCAGCCAGTCCAAGGGCGGGGGTCATGGCTACACCTTC. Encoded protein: CASSQSKGGGHGYTF.

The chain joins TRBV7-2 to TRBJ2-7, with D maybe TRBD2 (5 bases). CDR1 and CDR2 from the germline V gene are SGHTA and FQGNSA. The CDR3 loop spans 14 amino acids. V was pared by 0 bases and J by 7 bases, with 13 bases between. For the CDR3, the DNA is TGTGCCAGCAGCTTAGCGCGGCGGGCTGGAGAGCAGTACTTC. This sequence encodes CASSLARRAGEQYF.